This T cell receptor (beta chain) is from a study of response to subunit inactivated influenza vaccine. Study results and caveats: The authors offered the suggestion that each seasonal influenza vaccination recruits few new T cells.

This clonotype appeared many times. What it binds is not known. Using its own MiXCR run on the RT-PCR reads, TCRdb lists one record per CDR3 protein. Among hundreds of thousands of distinct CDR3 sequences listed, approximately 14% were seen once. The CDR3 consists of 13 residues. CDR1 is SGHRS, CDR2 YFSETQ, per germline. The V end lost 3 bases, the J end lost 3 bases, and 7 bases lay between the germline ends. The V and J genes are TRBV5-1 and TRBJ2-1, with D perhaps matching TRBD1 or TRBD2 (5 bases each). The sequence came from a man aged 45 to 65 who received an inactivated influenza vaccine. The starting material was PBMCs from blood, obtained 11 to 12 days after vaccination. The CDR3 spells CASSWDDYNEQFF. In DNA, the CDR3 is TGCGCCAGCAGCTGGGACGACTACAATGAGCAGTTCTTC.